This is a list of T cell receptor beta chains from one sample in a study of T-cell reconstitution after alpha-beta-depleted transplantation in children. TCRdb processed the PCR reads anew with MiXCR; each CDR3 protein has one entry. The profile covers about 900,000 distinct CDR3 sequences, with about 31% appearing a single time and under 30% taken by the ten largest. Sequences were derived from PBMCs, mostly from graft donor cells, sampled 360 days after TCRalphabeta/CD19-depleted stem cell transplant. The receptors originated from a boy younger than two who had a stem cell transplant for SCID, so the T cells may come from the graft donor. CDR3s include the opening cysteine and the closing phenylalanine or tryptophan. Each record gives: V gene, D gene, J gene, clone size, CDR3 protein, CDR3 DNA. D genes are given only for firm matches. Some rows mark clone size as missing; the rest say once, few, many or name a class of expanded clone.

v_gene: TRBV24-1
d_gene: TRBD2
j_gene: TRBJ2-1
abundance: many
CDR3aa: CATSDQRGGYNEQFF
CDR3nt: TGTGCCACCAGTGACCAGCGGGGGGGTTACAATGAGCAGTTCTTC

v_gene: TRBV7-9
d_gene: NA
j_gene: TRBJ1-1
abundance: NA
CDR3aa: CASSLEGVAFF
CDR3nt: TGTGCCAGCAGCTTAGAAGGGGTTGCTTTCTTT

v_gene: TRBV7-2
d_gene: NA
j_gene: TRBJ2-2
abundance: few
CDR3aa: CASSLLPAATGELFF
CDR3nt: TGTGCCAGCAGTTTACTCCCCGCTGCGACCGGGGAGCTGTTTTTT

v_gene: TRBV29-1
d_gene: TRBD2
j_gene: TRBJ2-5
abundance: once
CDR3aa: CSVVRLGGFYKETQYF
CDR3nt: TGCAGCGTTGTGCGACTCGGGGGGTTCTATAAAGAGACCCAGTACTTC

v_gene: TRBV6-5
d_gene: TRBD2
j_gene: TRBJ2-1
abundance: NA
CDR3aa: CASIYSGLASGKQFF
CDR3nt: TGTGCCAGCATATACTCCGGACTAGCCTCGGGAAAACAGTTCTTC

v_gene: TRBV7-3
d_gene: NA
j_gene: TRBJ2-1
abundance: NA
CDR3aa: CASSLIPIMSSYNEQFF
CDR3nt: TGTGCCAGCAGCTTAATACCTATTATGAGCTCCTACAATGAGCAGTTCTTC

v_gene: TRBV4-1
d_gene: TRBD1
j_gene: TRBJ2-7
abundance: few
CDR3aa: CASSQGRGQFYEQYF
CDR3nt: TGCGCCAGCAGCCAGGGAAGGGGACAGTTCTACGAGCAGTACTTC

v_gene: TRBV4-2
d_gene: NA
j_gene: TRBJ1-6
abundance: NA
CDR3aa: CASSPQDSRANSPLHF
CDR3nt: TGTGCCAGCAGCCCCCAAGACAGTAGGGCGAATTCACCCCTCCACTTT

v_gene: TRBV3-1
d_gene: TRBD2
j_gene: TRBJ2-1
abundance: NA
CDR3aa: CASRLSGGASGEQFF
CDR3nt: TGTGCCAGCAGGCTTAGCGGGGGGGCCTCGGGTGAGCAGTTCTTC

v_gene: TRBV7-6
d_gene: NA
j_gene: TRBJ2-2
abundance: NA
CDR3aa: CASTALTVNTGELFF
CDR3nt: TGTGCCAGCACCGCCTTGACAGTGAACACCGGGGAGCTGTTTTTT

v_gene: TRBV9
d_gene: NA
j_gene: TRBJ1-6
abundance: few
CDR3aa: CASSVGQFNSPLHF
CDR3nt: TGTGCCAGCAGCGTCGGGCAGTTTAATTCACCCCTCCACTTT

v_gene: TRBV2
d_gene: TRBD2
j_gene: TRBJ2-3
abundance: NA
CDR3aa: CASSLGLDSTDTQYF
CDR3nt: TGTGCCAGCAGCCTAGGACTAGATAGCACAGATACGCAGTATTTT

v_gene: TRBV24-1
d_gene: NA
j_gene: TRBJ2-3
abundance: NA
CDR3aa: CATSDATTTSDTQYF
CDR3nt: TGTGCCACCAGTGACGCTACGACGACCTCAGATACGCAGTATTTT

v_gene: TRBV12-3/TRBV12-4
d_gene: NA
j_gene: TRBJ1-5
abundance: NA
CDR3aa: CASSPFNSNQPQHF
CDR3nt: TGTGCCAGCAGTCCGTTCAATAGCAATCAGCCCCAGCATTTT

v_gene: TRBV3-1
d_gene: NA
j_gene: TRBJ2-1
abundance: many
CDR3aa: CASSQFGLANVVNEQFF
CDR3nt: TGTGCCAGCAGCCAATTCGGCCTAGCGAACGTCGTTAATGAGCAGTTCTTC

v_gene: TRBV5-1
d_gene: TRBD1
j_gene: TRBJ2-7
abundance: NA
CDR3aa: CASSLVDGTGFSYEQYF
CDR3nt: TGCGCCAGCAGCTTGGTAGATGGGACAGGGTTCTCCTACGAGCAGTACTTC

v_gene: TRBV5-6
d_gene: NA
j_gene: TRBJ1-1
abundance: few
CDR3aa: CASSSPTEANTEAFF
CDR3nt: TGTGCCAGCAGCTCTCCGACAGAAGCGAACACTGAAGCTTTCTTT